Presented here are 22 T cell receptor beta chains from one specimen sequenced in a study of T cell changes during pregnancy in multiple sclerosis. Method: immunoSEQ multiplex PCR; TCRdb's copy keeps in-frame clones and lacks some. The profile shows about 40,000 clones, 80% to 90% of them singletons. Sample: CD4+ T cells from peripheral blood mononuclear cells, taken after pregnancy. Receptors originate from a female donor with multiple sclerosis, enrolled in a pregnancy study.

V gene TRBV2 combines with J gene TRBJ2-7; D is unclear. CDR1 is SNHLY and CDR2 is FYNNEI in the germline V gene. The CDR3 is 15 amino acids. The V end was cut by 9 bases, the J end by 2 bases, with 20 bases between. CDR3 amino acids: CARESKADETYEQYF. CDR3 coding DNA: TGTGCCAGGGAGAGTAAGGCAGACGAAACCTACGAGCAGTACTTC.

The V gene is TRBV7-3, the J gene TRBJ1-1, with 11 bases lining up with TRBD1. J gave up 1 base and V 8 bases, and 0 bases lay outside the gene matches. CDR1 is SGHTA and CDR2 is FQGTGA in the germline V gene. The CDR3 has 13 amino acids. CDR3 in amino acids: CASGQGANTEAFF. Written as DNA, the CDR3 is TGTGCCAGCGGACAGGGGGCGAACACTGAAGCTTTCTTT.

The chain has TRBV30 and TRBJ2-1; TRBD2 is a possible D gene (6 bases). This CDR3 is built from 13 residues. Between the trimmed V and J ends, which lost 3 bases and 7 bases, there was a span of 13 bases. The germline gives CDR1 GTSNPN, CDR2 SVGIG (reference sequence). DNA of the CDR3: TGTGCCTGGAGCGGGAGCCCACCAAATGAGCAGTTCTTC. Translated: CAWSGSPPNEQFF.

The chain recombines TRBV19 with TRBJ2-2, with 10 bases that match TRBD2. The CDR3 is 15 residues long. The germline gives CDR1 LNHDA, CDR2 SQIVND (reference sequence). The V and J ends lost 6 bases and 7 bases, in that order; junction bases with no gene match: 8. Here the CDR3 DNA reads TGTGCCAGTAGGAGAGCGGGAGGGCCGAGCGGGGAGCTGTTTTTT. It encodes CASRRAGGPSGELFF.

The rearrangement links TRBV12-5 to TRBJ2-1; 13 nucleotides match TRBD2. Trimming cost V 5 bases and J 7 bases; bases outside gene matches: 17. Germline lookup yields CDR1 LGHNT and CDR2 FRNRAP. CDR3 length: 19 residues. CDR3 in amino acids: CASGTGTSGTKASSNEQFF. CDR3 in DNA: TGTGCTAGTGGTACGGGGACTAGCGGGACTAAGGCCTCTAGTAATGAGCAGTTCTTC.

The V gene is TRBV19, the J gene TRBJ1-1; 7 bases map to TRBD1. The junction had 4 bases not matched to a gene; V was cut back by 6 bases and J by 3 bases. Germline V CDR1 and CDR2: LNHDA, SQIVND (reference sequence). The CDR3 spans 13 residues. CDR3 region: CASRRGLYTEAFF. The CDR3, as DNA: TGTGCCAGTAGAAGGGGGCTTTACACTGAAGCTTTCTTT.

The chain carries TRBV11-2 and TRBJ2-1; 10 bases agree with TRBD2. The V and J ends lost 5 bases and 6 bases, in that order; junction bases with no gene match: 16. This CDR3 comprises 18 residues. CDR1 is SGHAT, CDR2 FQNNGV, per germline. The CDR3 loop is CASSLLSGASGRGNEQFF. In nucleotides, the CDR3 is TGTGCCAGCAGCCTACTCTCTGGGGCTAGCGGGAGAGGCAATGAGCAGTTCTTC.

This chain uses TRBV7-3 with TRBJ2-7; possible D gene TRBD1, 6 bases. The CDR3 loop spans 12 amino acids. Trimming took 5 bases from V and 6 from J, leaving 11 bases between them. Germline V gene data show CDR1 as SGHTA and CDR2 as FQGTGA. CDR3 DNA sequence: TGTGCCAGCAGCCAGGACAGTGGCGAGCAGTACTTC. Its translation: CASSQDSGEQYF.

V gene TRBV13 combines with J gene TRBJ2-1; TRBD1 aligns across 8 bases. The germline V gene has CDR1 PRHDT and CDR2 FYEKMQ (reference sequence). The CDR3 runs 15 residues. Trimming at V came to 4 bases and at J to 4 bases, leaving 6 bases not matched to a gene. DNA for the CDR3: TGTGCCAGCAGCTCCAGACAGGGGTTTTACAATGAGCAGTTCTTC. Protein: CASSSRQGFYNEQFF.

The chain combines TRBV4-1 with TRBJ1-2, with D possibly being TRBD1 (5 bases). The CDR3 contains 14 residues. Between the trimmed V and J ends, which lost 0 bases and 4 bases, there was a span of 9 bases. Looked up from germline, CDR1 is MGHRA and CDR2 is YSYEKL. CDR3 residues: CASSQDPDSYGYTF. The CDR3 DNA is TGCGCCAGCAGCCAAGACCCCGACAGCTATGGCTACACCTTC.

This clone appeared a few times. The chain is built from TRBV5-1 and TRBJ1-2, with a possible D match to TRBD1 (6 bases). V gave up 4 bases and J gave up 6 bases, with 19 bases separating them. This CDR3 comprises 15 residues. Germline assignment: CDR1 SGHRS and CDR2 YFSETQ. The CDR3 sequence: CASSPEGGPLDGYTF. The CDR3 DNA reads TGCGCCAGCAGCCCTGAGGGGGGGCCATTAGATGGCTACACCTTC.

CDR3 DNA: TGCGCCAGCAGCTTGGGAACCTCGACAGTTGGGGCTTTCTTT. It translates to CASSLGTSTVGAFF. The chain recombines TRBV5-1 with TRBJ1-1, with a weak D call TRBD1 (5 bases). Trimming took 0 bases from V and 11 from J, leaving 17 bases between them. The CDR3 is 14 residues long. CDR1 SGHRS and CDR2 YFSETQ come from the germline V gene.

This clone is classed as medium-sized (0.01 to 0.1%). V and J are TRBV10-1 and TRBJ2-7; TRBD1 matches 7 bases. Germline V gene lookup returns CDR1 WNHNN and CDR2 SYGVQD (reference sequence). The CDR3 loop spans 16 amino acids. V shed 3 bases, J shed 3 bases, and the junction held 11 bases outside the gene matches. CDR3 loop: CASSDHRDSGGYEQYF. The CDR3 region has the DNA TGCGCCAGCAGTGACCACCGGGACAGTGGAGGCTACGAGCAGTACTTC.

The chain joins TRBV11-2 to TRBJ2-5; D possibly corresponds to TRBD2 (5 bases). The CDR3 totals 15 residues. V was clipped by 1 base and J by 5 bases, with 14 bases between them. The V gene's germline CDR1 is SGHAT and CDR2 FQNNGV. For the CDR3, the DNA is TGTGCCAGCAGCTTAGTTGAAGGGAGTCAGGAGACCCAGTACTTC. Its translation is CASSLVEGSQETQYF.

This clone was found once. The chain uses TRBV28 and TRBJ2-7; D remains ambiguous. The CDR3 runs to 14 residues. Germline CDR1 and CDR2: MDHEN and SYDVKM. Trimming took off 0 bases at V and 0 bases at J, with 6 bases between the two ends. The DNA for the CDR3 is TGTGCCAGCAGTTTATGGGGCAGCTCCTACGAGCAGTACTTC. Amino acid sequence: CASSLWGSSYEQYF.

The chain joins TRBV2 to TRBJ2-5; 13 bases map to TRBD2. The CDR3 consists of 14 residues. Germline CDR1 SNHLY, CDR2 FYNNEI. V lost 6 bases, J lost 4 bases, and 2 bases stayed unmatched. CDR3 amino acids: CASRGTSGTETQYF. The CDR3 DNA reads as TGTGCCAGCAGAGGGACTAGCGGGACAGAGACCCAGTACTTC.

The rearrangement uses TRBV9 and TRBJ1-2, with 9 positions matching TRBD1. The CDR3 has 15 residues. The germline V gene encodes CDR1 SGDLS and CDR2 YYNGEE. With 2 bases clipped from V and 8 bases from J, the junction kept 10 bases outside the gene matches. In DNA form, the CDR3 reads TGTGCCAGCAGCGTTGAGACAGGGGGGCCCCGGGGCTACACCTTC. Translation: CASSVETGGPRGYTF.

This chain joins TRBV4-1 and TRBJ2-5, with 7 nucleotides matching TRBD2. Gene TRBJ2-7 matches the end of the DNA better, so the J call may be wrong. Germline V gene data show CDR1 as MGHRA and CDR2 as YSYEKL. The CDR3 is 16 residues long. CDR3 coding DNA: TGCGCCAGCAGCCCACTAGCGCAGACGTACTCCTACGAGCAGTACTTC. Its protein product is CASSPLAQTYSYEQYF.

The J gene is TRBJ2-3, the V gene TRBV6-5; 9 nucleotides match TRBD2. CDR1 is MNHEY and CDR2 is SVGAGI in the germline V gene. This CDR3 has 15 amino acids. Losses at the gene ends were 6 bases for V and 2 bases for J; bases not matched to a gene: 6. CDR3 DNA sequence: TGTGCCAGCAGAGTAGCGGGAGCGTCCACAGATACGCAGTATTTT. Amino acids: CASRVAGASTDTQYF.

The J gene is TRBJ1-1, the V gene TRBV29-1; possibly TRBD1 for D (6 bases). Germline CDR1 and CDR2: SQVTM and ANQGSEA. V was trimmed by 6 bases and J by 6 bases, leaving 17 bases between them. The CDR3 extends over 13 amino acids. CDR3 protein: CSVYRGEGAEAFF. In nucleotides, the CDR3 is TGCAGCGTCTACCGGGGAGAGGGGGCTGAAGCTTTCTTT.

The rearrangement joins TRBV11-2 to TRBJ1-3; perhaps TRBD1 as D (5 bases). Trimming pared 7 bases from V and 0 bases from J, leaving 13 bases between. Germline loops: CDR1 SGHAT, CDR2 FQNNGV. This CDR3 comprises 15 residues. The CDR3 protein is CASTSTVFSGNTIYF. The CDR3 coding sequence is TGTGCCAGCACCTCGACAGTTTTCTCTGGAAACACCATATATTTT.

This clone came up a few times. For the CDR3, the DNA is TGTGCCAGCAGCTTAGTTGGGGCAGGAAACTATGGCTACACCTTC. Amino acid sequence: CASSLVGAGNYGYTF. The chain couples TRBV7-9 to TRBJ1-2; the D gene is possibly TRBD1 (5 bases). The CDR3 totals 15 residues. Germline CDR1 and CDR2: SEHNR and FQNEAQ (reference sequence). Trimming removed 1 base at V and 2 bases at J, with 11 bases between.